The 14 T cell receptor beta chains below come from one sample, sequenced in a study of identifying expanded T cells in peripheral blood (dated by TCRdb to the late 2010s). Receptor libraries were prepared by the immunoSEQ multiplex PCR assay. In its TCRdb copy, this immuneACCESS table keeps in-frame sequences only and misses some clones. Where compared with another copy, unresolved V genes explain less than half of these, and the others have no known cause. For this sample the table gives 81,000 or so clones, of which 84% were detected only once. The top ten clonotypes cover around a fifth of the sample. Specimen: blood. These receptors were obtained from a person aged 18-70 years in good health.

This clone was seen many times. V gene TRBV2 combines with J gene TRBJ2-7; 9 bases agree with TRBD1. V was pared by 7 bases and J by 0 bases, with 7 bases of the junction left unmatched. The germline gives CDR1 SNHLY, CDR2 FYNNEI. The CDR3 loop spans 15 amino acids. The CDR3 spells CASTLGQGISYEQYF. The CDR3 DNA is TGTGCCAGCACCTTGGGACAGGGAATCTCCTACGAGCAGTACTTC.

For the CDR3, the DNA is TGTGCCAGCAGCTTCAAGCGGACAGGGGGCAGGGAGACCCAGTACTTC. It codes for CASSFKRTGGRETQYF. The chain carries TRBV7-8 and TRBJ2-5, with TRBD1 matching 11 bases. From germline, CDR1 is SGHVS and CDR2 FQNEAQ. The length of the CDR3 is 16 residues. V dropped 3 bases and J dropped 5; count of bases not matched to a gene: 8. Full variable domain (outside the CDR3, taken from reference TRBV7-8 and TRBJ2-5): GAGVSQSPRYKVAKRGQDVALRCDPISGHVSLFWYQQALGQGPEFLTYFQNEAQLDKSGLPSDRFFAERPEGSVSTLKIQRTQQEDSAVYLCASSFKRTGGRETQYFGPGTRLLVL.

This chain links TRBV6-5 with TRBJ2-3; 9 nucleotides agree with TRBD1. J gave up 4 bases and V 4 bases, and 9 bases lay outside the gene matches. The CDR3 is made up of 16 amino acids. Germline V gene data show CDR1 as MNHEY and CDR2 as SVGAGI. CDR3 sequence (DNA): TGTGCCAGCAGTTCTCCGGGACAGGGTTATTCAGATACGCAGTATTTT. It yields the protein CASSSPGQGYSDTQYF.

This clone was recorded once. The chain uses TRBV19 and TRBJ2-5; 10 bases agree with TRBD2. Looked up from germline, CDR1 is LNHDA and CDR2 is SQIVND (reference sequence). This CDR3 comprises 20 residues. Trimming cost V 3 bases and J 5 bases; bases outside gene matches: 21. The CDR3 nucleotides are TGTGCCAGTAGTATGAGGACAGGGCAACTAGCGGGAAGGGCCTGGGAGACCCAGTACTTC. It encodes CASSMRTGQLAGRAWETQYF. The full variable domain, completed using reference TRBV19 and TRBJ2-5, is DGGITQSPKYLFRKEGQNVTLSCEQNLNHDAMYWYRQDPGQGLRLIYYSQIVNDFQKGDIAEGYSVSREKKESFPLTVTSAQKNPTAFYLCASSMRTGQLAGRAWETQYFGPGTRLLVL.

This chain uses TRBV25-1 with TRBJ2-7, with no clear D. This CDR3 is 13 amino acids long. CDR1 and CDR2 from the germline V gene are MGHDK and SYGVNS. V was pared by 6 bases and J by 3 bases, with 12 bases between. The CDR3 loop reads CASSKPDIYEQYF. DNA of the CDR3: TGTGCCAGCAGCAAACCCGACATCTACGAGCAGTACTTC.

This clone has only a few counts. This chain links TRBV7-8 with TRBJ1-2; D unclear. This CDR3 is built from 14 residues. Germline CDR1 reads SGHVS; CDR2 reads FQNEAQ. Trimming cost V 0 bases and J 4 bases, with 9 bases left between them. CDR3 coding DNA: TGTGCCAGCAGCTTAGCGGAAGAAGGCTATGGCTACACCTTC. As protein: CASSLAEEGYGYTF. The whole variable domain, filled in from reference TRBV7-8 and TRBJ1-2, reads GAGVSQSPRYKVAKRGQDVALRCDPISGHVSLFWYQQALGQGPEFLTYFQNEAQLDKSGLPSDRFFAERPEGSVSTLKIQRTQQEDSAVYLCASSLAEEGYGYTFGSGTRLTVV.

This clone was seen once. The CDR3 region has the DNA TGTGCCAGCAGTTTATTACTCGGGGAGCTGTTTTTT. As protein: CASSLLLGELFF. V is TRBV27 and J is TRBJ2-2; no reliable D call. With 1 base removed from V and 7 bases from J, the gap between germline ends came to 4 bases. In germline, CDR1 is MNHEY, CDR2 SMNVEV (reference sequence). This CDR3 region has 12 residues.

This clone was recorded a few times. The chain is built from TRBV19 and TRBJ2-7; 8 positions agree with TRBD1. The CDR3 is 14 amino acids. The germline V gene encodes CDR1 LNHDA and CDR2 SQIVND (reference sequence). J was trimmed by 3 bases and V by 5 bases; bases with no gene match: 6. The chain's CDR3 is CASSVLDRDYEQYF. For the CDR3, the DNA is TGTGCCAGTAGTGTCCTGGACAGGGACTACGAGCAGTACTTC.

The sample holds one count of this clone. This chain joins TRBV5-1 and TRBJ2-2; 10 nucleotides match TRBD2. This CDR3 spans 16 amino acids. V was pared by 2 bases and J by 8 bases, with 9 bases of the junction left unmatched. Looked up from germline, CDR1 is SGHRS and CDR2 is YFSETQ. CDR3 nucleotide sequence: TGCGCCAGCAGCTTCGGGCTAGCGGGAGCTTCTGGGGAGCTGTTTTTT. Translating gives CASSFGLAGASGELFF.

The chain couples TRBV7-6 to TRBJ2-2, with TRBD2 matching over 8 bases. The CDR3 is 16 amino acids. Germline V gives CDR1 SGHVS, CDR2 FNYEAQ. After removal of 10 bases from V and 0 bases from J, the junction contained 10 bases not matched to a gene. The CDR3 region has the DNA TGTGCCAACGAACCCCCGGGACTAGCGAACACCGGGGAGCTGTTTTTT. The encoded protein is CANEPPGLANTGELFF.

The chain is built from TRBV29-1 and TRBJ2-1, with 9 bases fitting TRBD2. The V gene's germline CDR1 is SQVTM and CDR2 ANQGSEA. J gave up 1 base and V 6 bases, and 7 bases lay outside the gene matches. The CDR3 sequence is 15 residues long. CDR3 DNA: TGCAGCGTCTCGCTAGCGGGGTTGTCCTACAATGAGCAGTTCTTC. It specifies CSVSLAGLSYNEQFF.

The chain is built from TRBV28 and TRBJ1-5; a weak D match, TRBD1 (6 bases). V lost 5 bases and J lost 2, with 16 bases in between. Germline CDR1 reads MDHEN; CDR2 reads SYDVKM. This CDR3 is 16 amino acids long. CDR3 region: CASSERVAGGNQPQHF. The CDR3 DNA reads TGTGCCAGCAGTGAGAGAGTGGCAGGGGGCAATCAGCCCCAGCATTTT.

The V call is TRBV2, the J call TRBJ1-1; maybe TRBD1 (5 bases). The V gene lost 0 bases and the J gene lost 0 bases, with 11 bases spanning the gap. Germline loops: CDR1 SNHLY, CDR2 FYNNEI. This CDR3 contains 16 residues. CDR3 sequence reads: CASSEAVGLMNTEAFF. The CDR3 DNA sequence: TGTGCCAGCAGTGAAGCTGTGGGGCTTATGAACACTGAAGCTTTCTTT.

V and J are TRBV6-5 and TRBJ2-7; weak D call: TRBD1 (5 bases). The CDR3 has 14 residues. CDR1 is MNHEY and CDR2 is SVGAGI in the germline V gene. Trimming removed 5 bases at V and 0 bases at J, with 11 bases between. CDR3 DNA: TGTGCCAGCAGTCCAGGGCCCCTCTCCTACGAGCAGTACTTC. Amino acids: CASSPGPLSYEQYF.